Listed here is a single TCR beta chain. Its antigen is not known. Trimming cost V 4 bases and J 7 bases; bases outside gene matches: 6. Germline assignment: CDR1 SEHNR and CDR2 FQNEAQ (reference sequence). The CDR3 loop spans 13 amino acids. Repertoires were generated with immunoSEQ multiplex PCR, while TCRdb's copy carries only in-frame clones and drops some. The top ten clones hold over 1.5% of a sample with roughly 170,000 clones, over 80% of them seen once. The record originates from a study of T cell responses to AZD1222 COVID-19 vaccine. Findings of the study overall: Clonal diversity was possibly underestimated, and the donors were mostly white British, with more females.

The input for sequencing was peripheral blood, taken on day 0 of AZD1222 vaccination. V is TRBV7-9 and J is TRBJ2-7; 8 bases agree with TRBD1. This TCR was recovered from an adult in good health. The DNA of the CDR3 is TGTGCCAGCAGCTCTGGACAGGGTCGGGAGCAGTACTTC. It is translated as CASSSGQGREQYF.